Each of the 32 T cell receptor beta chains below was sequenced from the same sample in a study of OX40 agonist ivuxolimab in advanced cancers. Measured with immunoSEQ multiplex PCR; TCRdb has only the in-frame clones, and not every one. The repertoire consists of some 77,000 clones, with approximately 82% occurring once and the leading ten covering about 0.73%. The specimen was CD4+ or CD8+ T cells sorted from blood, collected in a trial of the OX40 agonist ivuxolimab. The receptor source for this set is an adult with an advanced solid tumor such as melanoma, head and neck, liver or kidney cancer.

This clone has just one count. The chain employs TRBV30 and TRBJ2-1; 7 nucleotides match TRBD2. The CDR3 sequence is 13 residues long. V shed 2 bases and J 6 bases; nucleotides not matched to a gene: 4. The germline gives CDR1 GTSNPN, CDR2 SVGIG (reference sequence). Written as DNA, the CDR3 is TGTGCCTGGAGTACGGGGGAGGGCAATGAGCAGTTCTTC. It specifies CAWSTGEGNEQFF.

The V call is TRBV6-1, the J call TRBJ1-2, with 8 bases that match TRBD1. Trimming removed 2 bases from V and 8 bases from J; junction bases left unmatched: 7. The V gene's germline CDR1 is MNHNS and CDR2 SASEGT. The CDR3 extends over 14 amino acids. The CDR3, as DNA: TGTGCCAGCAGTGAACCCGGACAGGGATGGGGCTACACCTTC. Amino acids: CASSEPGQGWGYTF.

This chain connects TRBV14 to TRBJ1-2, with D unresolved. With 6 bases removed from V and 4 bases from J, the gap between germline ends came to 15 bases. This CDR3 comprises 14 residues. The germline CDR1 and CDR2 sequences are SGHDN and FVKESK. DNA of the CDR3: TGTGCCAGCAGTCCAGACGTCAGATCCTATGGCTACACCTTC. It specifies CASSPDVRSYGYTF.

The CDR3, as DNA: TGTGCCAGCACCCTTAGCGGGGCAGATACGCAGTATTTT. The encoded protein is CASTLSGADTQYF. V and J are TRBV7-8 and TRBJ2-3; 8 positions agree with TRBD2. The CDR3 extends over 13 amino acids. V lost 7 bases, J lost 4 bases, and 4 bases stayed unmatched. Per germline, CDR1 SGHVS and CDR2 FQNEAQ. The full variable domain, in which reference TRBV7-8 and TRBJ2-3 provide the parts outside the CDR3, is GAGVSQSPRYKVAKRGQDVALRCDPISGHVSLFWYQQALGQGPEFLTYFQNEAQLDKSGLPSDRFFAERPEGSVSTLKIQRTQQEDSAVYLCASTLSGADTQYFGPGTRLTVL.

A few counts support this clone. This chain connects TRBV7-9 to TRBJ1-1; D might be TRBD1 (5 bases). Trimming removed 10 bases from V and 0 bases from J, with 15 bases in between. The CDR3 has 14 amino acids. CDR1 and CDR2 (germline): SEHNR, FQNEAQ (reference sequence). CDR3 residues: CATTGTLMNTEAFF. The CDR3, as DNA: TGTGCCACAACCGGGACGCTCATGAACACTGAAGCTTTCTTT.

The rearrangement joins TRBV5-5 to TRBJ2-5; 14 bases line up with TRBD2. V shed 4 bases, J shed 4 bases, and the junction held 3 bases outside the gene matches. CDR1 is SGHKS, CDR2 YYEKEE, per germline (reference sequence). CDR3 length equals 15 residues. CDR3 sequence: CASSPGLAGGETQYF. The DNA of the CDR3 is TGTGCCAGCAGCCCAGGACTAGCGGGAGGAGAGACCCAGTACTTC.

The chain links TRBV5-1 to TRBJ1-1; D call uncertain. The V end lost 1 base, the J end lost 1 base, and 11 bases lay between the germline ends. Germline assignment: CDR1 SGHRS and CDR2 YFSETQ. The CDR3 runs 15 residues. The CDR3 loop is CASSLNRLENTEAFF. The CDR3 DNA is TGCGCCAGCAGCTTGAATAGGCTAGAGAACACTGAAGCTTTCTTT. Together with reference TRBV5-1 and TRBJ1-1, the CDR3 gives the full variable domain: KAGVTQTPRYLIKTRGQQVTLSCSPISGHRSVSWYQQTPGQGLQFLFEYFSETQRNKGNFPGRFSGRQFSNSRSEMNVSTLELGDSALYLCASSLNRLENTEAFFGQGTRLTVV.

This clone has a single count. The V gene is TRBV5-5, the J gene TRBJ2-7; D not resolved. The CDR3 consists of 12 residues. Trimming removed 1 base at V and 3 bases at J, with 5 bases between. The germline V gene has CDR1 SGHKS and CDR2 YYEKEE (reference sequence). CDR3 coding DNA: TGTGCCAGCAGCTTGCTGGGCTACGAGCAGTACTTC. Translated, it gives CASSLLGYEQYF.

This clone occurred a few times. V gene TRBV28 combines with J gene TRBJ1-6; no definite D call. V lost 5 bases and J 10 bases, leaving 9 bases between the germline ends. The CDR3 length is 12 residues. Germline CDR1 is MDHEN and CDR2 is SYDVKM. DNA of the CDR3: TGTGCCAGCAGTCTTCGGGCCTCACCCCTCCACTTT. This sequence encodes CASSLRASPLHF.

The rearrangement uses TRBV6-6 and TRBJ1-3, with D perhaps TRBD1 (6 bases). Trimming took 2 bases from V and 0 from J, leaving 8 bases between them. CDR1 MNHNY and CDR2 SVGAGI come from the germline V gene (reference sequence). This CDR3 region has 15 residues. CDR3 DNA sequence: TGTGCCAGCAGTTACGGACAGAGCTCTGGAAACACCATATATTTT. Its protein is CASSYGQSSGNTIYF.

The rearrangement links TRBV5-5 to TRBJ1-1; D may be TRBD1 (6 bases). In germline, CDR1 is SGHKS, CDR2 YYEKEE (reference sequence). V lost 0 bases to trimming and J lost 1 base, with 10 bases between them. CDR3 length equals 15 residues. The chain's CDR3 is CASSLAGAPNTEAFF. In nucleotides, the CDR3 is TGTGCCAGCAGCTTGGCAGGGGCCCCGAACACTGAAGCTTTCTTT.

This clone was observed a few times. The genes are TRBV10-3 and TRBJ1-1; TRBD1 is a possible D gene (6 bases). The CDR3 has 13 residues. Germline CDR1 ENHRY, CDR2 SYGVKD. V shed 4 bases and J shed 4 bases, with 10 bases lying between them. The CDR3 sequence: CAISGTAITEAFF. Written as DNA, the CDR3 is TGTGCCATCAGTGGGACAGCCATCACTGAAGCTTTCTTT.

The V and J genes are TRBV19 and TRBJ1-1; D might be TRBD1 (5 bases). CDR1 is LNHDA and CDR2 is SQIVND in the germline V gene (reference sequence). Trimming took off 6 bases at V and 0 bases at J, with 8 bases between the two ends. The CDR3 extends over 13 amino acids. The DNA for the CDR3 is TGTGCCAGTAGAAGACAGTTGAACACTGAAGCTTTCTTT. This encodes CASRRQLNTEAFF.

This chain connects TRBV30 to TRBJ1-1; TRBD1 might be the D (5 bases). CDR1 is GTSNPN, CDR2 SVGIG, per germline (reference sequence). The germline V and J ends were trimmed by 5 bases and 4 bases, with 11 bases remaining between them. The CDR3 is 12 residues long. The DNA for the CDR3 is TGTGCCTGGGGGTCCGGGGGCACTGAAGCTTTCTTT. It codes for CAWGSGGTEAFF.

The V and J genes are TRBV4-3 and TRBJ2-3; 9 nucleotides agree with TRBD2. The CDR3 loop spans 16 amino acids. Germline CDR1 LGHNA, CDR2 YSLEER. V gave up 0 bases and J gave up 5 bases; unmatched junction bases: 6. CDR3 sequence reads: CASSQEPSGKGDTQYF. The CDR3 DNA sequence: TGCGCCAGCAGCCAAGAGCCTAGCGGGAAAGGAGATACGCAGTATTTT.

V gene TRBV2 combines with J gene TRBJ1-2; D call uncertain. V gave up 3 bases and J gave up 2 bases, with 7 bases separating them. Looked up from germline, CDR1 is SNHLY and CDR2 is FYNNEI. The CDR3 is 13 residues long. CDR3 nucleotides: TGTGCCAGCAGTGACGGCAGGAACTATGGCTACACCTTC. It encodes CASSDGRNYGYTF.

The CDR3 bases are TGTGCCAGCAGCTTAAACGGGGGGTACACAGATACGCAGTATTTT. This gives the protein CASSLNGGYTDTQYF. The genes are TRBV7-2 and TRBJ2-3, with 7 bases matching TRBD2. Germline-derived CDR1 and CDR2 are SGHTA and FQGNSA. The CDR3 sequence is 15 residues long. V shed 2 bases, J shed 2 bases, and the junction held 4 bases outside the gene matches.

The J gene is TRBJ2-7, the V gene TRBV5-1; possible D gene TRBD2, 5 bases. V gave up 1 base and J gave up 5 bases, with 19 bases separating them. From germline, CDR1 is SGHRS and CDR2 YFSETQ. There are 16 residues in the CDR3. The CDR3 bases are TGCGCCAGCAGCTTGCTTAGCGTCTACAGTAGAGACGAGCAGTACTTC. Protein product: CASSLLSVYSRDEQYF.

The V gene is TRBV5-4, the J gene TRBJ2-1; 10 nucleotides match TRBD2. V was clipped by 5 bases and J by 4 bases; unmatched bases: 3. In germline, CDR1 is SGHNT, CDR2 YYREEE (reference sequence). This CDR3 has 14 amino acids. The DNA of the CDR3 is TGTGCCAGCAGAAGCGGGGGGGGTTACAATGAGCAGTTCTTC. Its protein is CASRSGGGYNEQFF. Full variable domain (rest looked up from reference TRBV5-4 and TRBJ2-1): ETGVTQSPTHLIKTRGQQVTLRCSSQSGHNTVSWYQQALGQGPQFIFQYYREEENGRGNFPPRFSGLQFPNYSSELNVNALELDDSALYLCASRSGGGYNEQFFGPGTRLTVL.

The genes are TRBV7-2 and TRBJ2-1, with 9 positions matching TRBD2. The length of the CDR3 is 16 residues. The junction had 8 bases not matched to a gene; V was cut back by 1 base and J by 7 bases. CDR1 and CDR2 (germline): SGHTA, FQGNSA. The DNA of the CDR3 is TGTGCCAGCAGCTTAGGACCGGGACTAGCTAGGAATGAGCAGTTCTTC. Translation: CASSLGPGLARNEQFF.

V and J are TRBV30 and TRBJ2-2; D gene ambiguous. This CDR3 contains 12 residues. CDR1 and CDR2 from the germline V gene are GTSNPN and SVGIG (reference sequence). Trimming pared 2 bases from V and 7 bases from J, leaving 8 bases between. CDR3 residues: CAWSSNVGELFF. The CDR3 DNA reads as TGTGCCTGGAGTTCCAACGTCGGGGAGCTGTTTTTT.

The CDR3 DNA reads as TGTGCCAGCAGCGTAGACCAGCCACCCGCAGATACGCAGTATTTT. It translates to CASSVDQPPADTQYF. The chain joins TRBV9 to TRBJ2-3; the D is unclear. The CDR3 has 15 residues. Trimming cost V 0 bases and J 4 bases, with 12 bases left between them. Germline V gene data show CDR1 as SGDLS and CDR2 as YYNGEE. Full variable domain (outside the CDR3, taken from reference TRBV9 and TRBJ2-3): DSGVTQTPKHLITATGQRVTLRCSPRSGDLSVYWYQQSLDQGLQFLIQYYNGEERAKGNILERFSAQQFPDLHSELNLSSLELGDSALYFCASSVDQPPADTQYFGPGTRLTVL.

V and J are TRBV2 and TRBJ1-1; 7 nucleotides agree with TRBD1. Trimming at V came to 6 bases and at J to 3 bases, leaving 7 bases not matched to a gene. CDR3 size: 14 residues. From germline, CDR1 is SNHLY and CDR2 FYNNEI. For the CDR3, the DNA is TGTGCCAGCAGGGGGGACAGATATGACACTGAAGCTTTCTTT. As protein: CASRGDRYDTEAFF.

The V call is TRBV10-3, the J call TRBJ1-1, with 7 bases fitting TRBD1. The CDR3 totals 12 residues. V was pared by 7 bases and J by 9 bases, with 8 bases of the junction left unmatched. The V gene's germline CDR1 is ENHRY and CDR2 SYGVKD. In DNA, the CDR3 is TGTGCCATCACCCGGGACAGAGAACAAGCTTTCTTT. It yields the protein CAITRDREQAFF.

The V gene is TRBV7-3, the J gene TRBJ2-3; TRBD2 matches at 7 bases. V shed 5 bases, J shed 6 bases, and the junction held 11 bases outside the gene matches. The CDR3 extends over 15 amino acids. The germline gives CDR1 SGHTA, CDR2 FQGTGA. For the CDR3, the DNA is TGTGCCAGCAGCCCTTCTAGCGGCCCGGGGGATACGCAGTATTTT. Protein sequence: CASSPSSGPGDTQYF.

This chain links TRBV19 with TRBJ1-5, with D tentatively TRBD1 (5 bases). Germline-derived CDR1 and CDR2 are LNHDA and SQIVND (reference sequence). V lost 5 bases, J lost 5 bases, and 22 bases lay in between. This CDR3 is built from 17 residues. Written as DNA, the CDR3 is TGTGCCAGTAGTCCCCCCCGGCAGGGCGGTAATGATCAGCCCCAGCATTTT. This encodes CASSPPRQGGNDQPQHF.

The chain joins TRBV19 to TRBJ1-5, with 7 bases fitting TRBD1. J gave up 4 bases and V 10 bases, and 16 bases lay outside the gene matches. CDR3 length: 16 residues. Germline values: CDR1 LNHDA, CDR2 SQIVND (reference sequence). Here the CDR3 reads CAIKARDARGNQPQHF. The DNA for the CDR3 is TGTGCCATCAAGGCTAGGGATGCCAGGGGGAATCAGCCCCAGCATTTT.

The CDR3 spells CASSPLVGDSYNEQFF. The CDR3 coding sequence is TGTGCCAGCTCACCACTAGTAGGGGACTCCTACAATGAGCAGTTCTTC. V is TRBV18 and J is TRBJ2-1; D may be TRBD1 (5 bases). The V gene's germline CDR1 is KGHSH and CDR2 LQKENI. V lost 1 base to trimming and J lost 0 bases, with 10 bases between them. The CDR3 contains 16 residues.

The rearrangement links TRBV5-4 to TRBJ1-1; the D gene is possibly TRBD1 (5 bases). This CDR3 comprises 15 residues. Trimming took 0 bases from V and 6 from J, leaving 15 bases between them. Germline CDR1 SGHNT, CDR2 YYREEE (reference sequence). As DNA, the CDR3 is TGTGCCAGCAGCTTGGAGAGGGGAGGGGTGGCTGAAGCTTTCTTT. It is translated as CASSLERGGVAEAFF. The full variable domain, in which reference TRBV5-4 and TRBJ1-1 provide the parts outside the CDR3, is ETGVTQSPTHLIKTRGQQVTLRCSSQSGHNTVSWYQQALGQGPQFIFQYYREEENGRGNFPPRFSGLQFPNYSSELNVNALELDDSALYLCASSLERGGVAEAFFGQGTRLTVV.

The chain links TRBV7-3 to TRBJ2-1, with TRBD2 matching 12 bases. Looked up from germline, CDR1 is SGHTA and CDR2 is FQGTGA. The CDR3 runs 17 residues. V trimming: 4 bases; J trimming: 5 bases; junction bases outside the gene matches: 9. The CDR3 DNA sequence: TGTGCCAGCAGCTCGTCGACTAGCGGGAGTCTAAACAATGAGCAGTTCTTC. Translating gives CASSSSTSGSLNNEQFF. Together with reference TRBV7-3 and TRBJ2-1, the CDR3 gives the full variable domain: GAGVSQTPSNKVTEKGKYVELRCDPISGHTALYWYRQSLGQGPEFLIYFQGTGAADDSGLPNDRFFAVRPEGSVSTLKIQRTERGDSAVYLCASSSSTSGSLNNEQFFGPGTRLTVL.

The CDR3 reads CASSYSPGGFSYEQYF. The CDR3 DNA is TGTGCCAGCAGTTACTCTCCAGGGGGCTTTTCCTACGAGCAGTACTTC. The chain uses TRBV6-5 and TRBJ2-7, with TRBD1 matching 8 bases. The CDR3 has 16 amino acids. CDR1 is MNHEY and CDR2 is SVGAGI in the germline V gene. V lost 0 bases to trimming and J lost 1 base; unmatched junction nucleotides: 5.

This clone was seen just once. CDR3 residues: CASSDRTASYEQYF. CDR3 in DNA: TGTGCCAGCAGCGACCGGACGGCCTCCTACGAGCAGTACTTC. The rearrangement uses TRBV5-4 and TRBJ2-7; no reliable D call. CDR3 size: 14 residues. Germline values: CDR1 SGHNT, CDR2 YYREEE (reference sequence). The V end was cut by 4 bases, the J end by 0 bases, with 11 bases between.